The 13 T cell receptor beta chains below were found in one sample sequenced in a study of metastatic and nonmetastatic thyroid tumors (TCRdb year 2020). Receptors were amplified or captured by PCR. TCRdb shows the sequencer as Illumina HiSeq 4000. TCRdb applied fastp at Q25 and MiXCR to the public reads, then kept only in-frame beta chains. This sample lists 20,000 or so clones; 14% to 15% were detected once. About 14% of the sample goes to the ten largest clones. Before undergoing thyroid surgery, none of the patients had been given any kind of treatment. Sequencing was done on a sample of tumor tissue. The receptors come from a female donor with papillary thyroid cancer or a benign thyroid nodule (not recorded which). Some clones in this sample may be carry-over from other donors' samples.

This clone was detected ten times or more. J is TRBJ1-1 and V is TRBV12-3 or TRBV12-4; TRBD1 might be the D (5 bases). This CDR3 comprises 15 residues. V was shortened by 6 bases and J by 1 base, with 15 bases between the two germline ends. The DNA of the CDR3 is TGTGCCAGCAGCCCAGGGAACACCCGGAACACTGAAGCTTTCTTT. This encodes CASSPGNTRNTEAFF.

The table lists this clone with many counts. The rearrangement links TRBV10-3 to TRBJ2-7, with 10 bases that match TRBD2. Germline V gives CDR1 ENHRY, CDR2 SYGVKD. There are 13 residues in the CDR3. V dropped 0 bases and J dropped 9; count of bases not matched to a gene: 2. In DNA, the CDR3 is TGTGCCATCAGTGAGTCCCGGACTAGCGGGCAGTACTTC. It specifies CAISESRTSGQYF.

This clone was seen at least ten times. This specimen includes other DNA sequences encoding the same CDR3. V is TRBV7-9 and J is TRBJ2-5; 8 positions agree with TRBD1. Germline CDR1 and CDR2: SEHNR and FQNEAQ (reference sequence). Trimming took 5 bases from V and 5 from J; bases not matched to a gene: 13. The length of the CDR3 is 16 residues. The CDR3 spells CASSPGIQGAMETQYF. The CDR3 DNA reads TGTGCCAGCAGCCCGGGGATTCAGGGGGCGATGGAGACCCAGTACTTC.

The chain combines TRBV20-1 with TRBJ2-2, with TRBD1 as a possible D gene (5 bases). Germline loops: CDR1 DFQATT, CDR2 SNEGSKA (reference sequence). This CDR3 is built from 14 residues. With 3 bases removed from V and 5 bases from J, the gap between germline ends came to 13 bases. CDR3 nucleotides: TGCAGTGCTAGTAAGGGGCGTGGGACCGGGGAGCTGTTTTTT. This encodes CSASKGRGTGELFF.

Many counts were recorded for this clone. This chain uses TRBV5-1 with TRBJ2-3, with TRBD2 matching 9 bases. The J segment lost 10 bases and the V segment lost 0 bases, leaving 9 bases of the junction unmatched. From germline, CDR1 is SGHRS and CDR2 YFSETQ. The CDR3 has 15 residues. The CDR3 coding sequence is TGCGCCAGCAGCTTGGTCGGGACTAGCCATGCGGCGCAGTATTTT. Protein sequence: CASSLVGTSHAAQYF.

This clone was found many times. J is TRBJ2-5 and V is TRBV4-1, with 7 nucleotides matching TRBD1. The CDR3 covers 15 residues. Per the germline V gene, CDR1 is MGHRA and CDR2 is YSYEKL. J gave up 7 bases and V 0 bases, and 8 bases lay outside the gene matches. The CDR3 coding sequence is TGCGCCAGCAGCCAAGAGGGGACAGCCGGTGGGACCCAGTACTTC. Encoded protein: CASSQEGTAGGTQYF.

The V gene is TRBV28, the J gene TRBJ2-7; the D is unclear. Germline V CDR1 and CDR2: MDHEN, SYDVKM. V lost 4 bases to trimming and J lost 4 bases, with 11 bases between them. This CDR3 region has 13 residues. The DNA of the CDR3 is TGTGCCAGCAGTTCCCGGGTGGATTACGAGCAGTACTTC. Its protein product is CASSSRVDYEQYF. The variable domain in full, completed from reference TRBV28 and TRBJ2-7, reads DVKVTQSSRYLVKRTGEKVFLECVQDMDHENMFWYRQDPGLGLRLIYFSYDVKMKEKGDIPEGYSVSREKKERFSLILESASTNQTSMYLCASSSRVDYEQYFGPGTRLTVT.

Concerning this clone itself: One end of the junction fails to match germline, which may point to a read error. The V call is TRBV5-1, the J call TRBJ2-1; D not resolved. The CDR3 loop spans 13 amino acids. CDR1 is SGHRS and CDR2 is YFSETQ in the germline V gene. DNA of the CDR3: TGCGCCAGCAGCTTGGAGACCCAAAATGTGCAGTTCTTC. Translating it yields CASSLETQNVQFF.

This clone occurred many times. The chain is built from TRBV7-9 and TRBJ2-3; possibly TRBD2 for D (6 bases). The CDR3 is 17 amino acids. Germline V lookup: CDR1 SEHNR, CDR2 FQNEAQ (reference sequence). V was trimmed by 1 base and J by 0 bases, leaving 14 bases between them. The CDR3 protein is CASSLGGGSGSTDTQYF. For the CDR3, the DNA is TGTGCCAGCAGCTTAGGGGGTGGTAGCGGAAGCACAGATACGCAGTATTTT.

This clone was seen ten or more times. The rearrangement links TRBV3-1 to TRBJ1-3; D ambiguous. CDR1 and CDR2 (germline): LGHDT, YNNKEL (reference sequence). Deletions cut 1 base from V and 2 bases from J, with 9 bases between. This CDR3 has 15 residues. CDR3 region: CASSQAWEAGNTIYF. The CDR3 DNA sequence: TGTGCCAGCAGCCAAGCCTGGGAAGCTGGAAACACCATATATTTT.

This chain connects TRBV30 to TRBJ2-3, with unresolved D. The CDR3 has 14 amino acids. Looked up from germline, CDR1 is GTSNPN and CDR2 is SVGIG (reference sequence). Trimming took 0 bases from V and 1 from J, leaving 8 bases between them. CDR3 DNA: TGTGCCTGGAGTGTAAGGCGTGGCACAGATACGCAGTATTTT. This translates into CAWSVRRGTDTQYF.

At least ten counts were recorded for this clone. V usage is TRBV4-2 and J usage is TRBJ1-3; D is ambiguous. CDR3 size: 15 residues. CDR1 is LGHNA and CDR2 is YNFKEQ in the germline V gene. V was pared by 0 bases and J by 1 base, with 7 bases between. The CDR3 DNA is TGTGCCAGCAGCCAAGATAGAGGGTCTGGAAACACCATATATTTT. Encoded protein: CASSQDRGSGNTIYF.

There are many counts of this clone. This chain connects TRBV6-1 to TRBJ2-3; D unresolved. This CDR3 is 15 amino acids long. Germline CDR1 MNHNS, CDR2 SASEGT. V was shortened by 4 bases and J by 3 bases, with 14 bases between the two germline ends. The CDR3 reads CASSVRSSRTDTQYF. The CDR3 DNA reads TGTGCCAGCAGTGTAAGGTCCTCAAGGACAGATACGCAGTATTTT.